These T cell receptor beta chains were read from a single sample in a study of blood T cell repertoires in COVID-19. Using immunoSEQ multiplex PCR, the repertoire was profiled, and TCRdb retains in-frame clones only, with some absent. The sample includes 120,000 to 150,000 clones, 65% to 90% of them seen just once. Source material: peripheral blood. Receptors originate from a man aged 45 to 65 with acute or convalescent COVID-19. CDR3s include the opening cysteine and the closing phenylalanine or tryptophan. Fields, in order: D gene, clone size, V gene, J gene, CDR3 protein, CDR3 DNA. The D gene is left open where the match is weak. Clone size is stated in some rows and not others, as once, few, many or a class when expanded.

D: TRBD2
size: -
V: TRBV7-9
J: TRBJ2-5
CDR3: CASSSGGGKEFDPKETQYF
DNA: TGTGCCAGCAGCTCCGGCGGGGGAAAGGAATTTGACCCAAAAGAGACCCAGTACTTC

D: -
size: -
V: TRBV18
J: TRBJ1-1
CDR3: CASSYISPSRNMNTEAFF
DNA: TGTGCCAGCTCGTACATCAGCCCGTCTAGGAACATGAACACTGAAGCTTTCTTT

D: TRBD1
size: -
V: TRBV7-8
J: TRBJ1-1
CDR3: CASSWGQVPEAFF
DNA: TGTGCCAGCAGCTGGGGACAGGTCCCTGAAGCTTTCTTT

D: -
size: -
V: TRBV21-1
J: TRBJ1-6
CDR3: CASSKSNSPLHF
DNA: TGTGCCAGCAGCAAATCAAATTCACCCCTCCACTTT

D: TRBD2
size: -
V: TRBV11-2
J: TRBJ2-7
CDR3: CASSLVLAGDYEQYF
DNA: TGTGCCAGCAGCTTAGTCCTAGCGGGGGACTACGAGCAGTACTTC

D: TRBD1
size: -
V: TRBV6-4
J: TRBJ1-5
CDR3: CASSEQGGNQPQHF
DNA: TGTGCCAGCAGTGAACAGGGGGGAAATCAGCCCCAGCATTTT

D: -
size: -
V: TRBV4-1
J: TRBJ1-3
CDR3: CASSQGGRLTGNTIYF
DNA: TGCGCCAGCAGCCAAGGTGGCAGGCTCACTGGAAACACCATATATTTT

D: TRBD1
size: -
V: TRBV18
J: TRBJ1-2
CDR3: CASSPDRPLLANYGYTF
DNA: TGTGCCAGCTCACCGGACAGGCCCTTGCTAGCTAACTATGGCTACACCTTC

D: TRBD2
size: -
V: TRBV7-2
J: TRBJ2-7
CDR3: CASSLELAGAYEQYF
DNA: TGTGCCAGCAGCTTAGAACTAGCGGGAGCCTACGAGCAGTACTTC

D: TRBD1
size: -
V: TRBV7-6
J: TRBJ2-3
CDR3: CASSPGPTGVSTDTQYF
DNA: TGTGCCAGCAGCCCCGGCCCGACAGGGGTTAGCACAGATACGCAGTATTTT

D: -
size: -
V: TRBV9
J: TRBJ1-2
CDR3: CASSVAAGRVRGYTF
DNA: TGTGCCAGCAGCGTAGCTGCCGGCAGGGTTCGGGGCTACACCTTC

D: -
size: -
V: TRBV11-3
J: TRBJ2-2
CDR3: CASRPPSVVTGELFF
DNA: TGTGCCAGCAGACCCCCTAGTGTGGTGACCGGGGAGCTGTTTTTT

D: TRBD1
size: -
V: TRBV10-3
J: TRBJ1-1
CDR3: CAIKRTGHTEAFF
DNA: TGTGCCATCAAAAGGACAGGGCACACTGAAGCTTTCTTT

D: -
size: -
V: TRBV5-5
J: TRBJ1-5
CDR3: CASSRGGAQSNQPQHF
DNA: TGTGCCAGCAGCCGAGGGGGGGCGCAGAGCAATCAGCCCCAGCATTTT

D: TRBD1
size: -
V: TRBV7-2
J: TRBJ1-1
CDR3: CASSYRTGLTEAFF
DNA: TGTGCCAGCAGCTATCGGACAGGGCTCACTGAAGCTTTCTTT

D: TRBD2
size: -
V: TRBV10-2
J: TRBJ2-1
CDR3: CASGETSGGNEQFF
DNA: TGCGCCAGCGGAGAAACTAGCGGGGGTAATGAGCAGTTCTTC

D: -
size: -
V: TRBV21-1
J: TRBJ1-2
CDR3: CASNKGYRPGYTF
DNA: TGTGCCAGCAATAAGGGTTACAGGCCGGGCTACACCTTC

D: TRBD1
size: -
V: TRBV19
J: TRBJ1-1
CDR3: CASLRTGGIEYTEAFF
DNA: TGTGCCAGCCTCCGAACAGGGGGCATAGAGTACACTGAAGCTTTCTTT

D: -
size: -
V: TRBV6-6
J: TRBJ1-6
CDR3: CASSPPGSPLHF
DNA: TGTGCCAGCAGTCCCCCAGGTTCACCCCTCCACTTT

D: TRBD1
size: once
V: TRBV2
J: TRBJ1-5
CDR3: CASDRGPNQPQHF
DNA: TGTGCCAGTGACAGGGGGCCCAATCAGCCCCAGCATTTT

D: -
size: -
V: TRBV9
J: TRBJ1-6
CDR3: CASSEHSSYNSPLHF
DNA: TGTGCCAGCAGCGAACACAGCTCCTATAATTCACCCCTCCACTTT

D: -
size: -
V: TRBV19
J: TRBJ1-5
CDR3: CASSIDSGYQPQHF
DNA: TGTGCCAGTAGTATAGATTCAGGGTATCAGCCCCAGCATTTT

D: -
size: -
V: TRBV6-6
J: TRBJ1-5
CDR3: CASSYSRGSNQPQHF
DNA: TGTGCCAGCAGTTACTCAAGGGGCAGCAATCAGCCCCAGCATTTT

D: TRBD1
size: -
V: TRBV4-1
J: TRBJ1-4
CDR3: CASSLGQGKLFF
DNA: TGCGCCAGCAGCCTCGGACAGGGTAAACTGTTTTTT

D: -
size: -
V: TRBV5-4
J: TRBJ2-2
CDR3: CASSYTGTGELFF
DNA: TGTGCCAGCAGTTATACCGGCACCGGGGAGCTGTTTTTT

D: -
size: -
V: TRBV5-4
J: TRBJ1-3
CDR3: CASSLERGISGNTIYF
DNA: TGTGCCAGCAGCTTGGAGCGGGGAATCTCTGGAAACACCATATATTTT

D: TRBD1
size: -
V: TRBV7-2
J: TRBJ1-4
CDR3: CASRDRINEKLFF
DNA: TGTGCCAGCAGGGACAGGATTAATGAAAAACTGTTTTTT

D: -
size: -
V: TRBV6-5
J: TRBJ1-5
CDR3: CASRRQSWSNQPQHF
DNA: TGTGCCAGCAGGCGACAGTCGTGGAGCAATCAGCCCCAGCATTTT

D: -
size: -
V: TRBV2
J: TRBJ2-7
CDR3: CASRQGQWGGEQYF
DNA: TGTGCCAGCCGGCAAGGCCAGTGGGGAGGCGAGCAGTACTTC

D: TRBD1
size: -
V: TRBV6-4
J: TRBJ1-6
CDR3: CARTPGQGPDNSPLHF
DNA: TGTGCCCGAACTCCGGGACAGGGGCCAGATAATTCACCCCTCCACTTT

D: -
size: once
V: TRBV27
J: TRBJ1-6
CDR3: CASSLNQVGNSPLHF
DNA: TGTGCCAGCAGTTTAAATCAGGTTGGCAATTCACCCCTCCACTTT

D: TRBD2
size: few
V: TRBV2
J: TRBJ2-1
CDR3: CASLVTSGRPNEQFF
DNA: TGTGCCAGCTTGGTGACTAGCGGGAGGCCCAATGAGCAGTTCTTC

D: TRBD2
size: -
V: TRBV5-4
J: TRBJ2-1
CDR3: CASSPGLAGGSYNEQFF
DNA: TGTGCCAGCAGCCCGGGACTAGCGGGAGGGTCCTACAATGAGCAGTTCTTC

D: TRBD1
size: -
V: TRBV27
J: TRBJ2-3
CDR3: CASSPWTGETDTQYF
DNA: TGTGCCAGCAGTCCGTGGACAGGGGAAACAGATACGCAGTATTTT

D: TRBD2
size: -
V: TRBV7-8
J: TRBJ2-4
CDR3: CASSLGFPLAGVKNIQYF
DNA: TGTGCCAGCAGCTTAGGATTCCCTCTAGCGGGAGTCAAAAACATTCAGTACTTC

D: TRBD2
size: -
V: TRBV7-2
J: TRBJ2-3
CDR3: CASSPLAGYTDTQYF
DNA: TGTGCCAGCAGCCCACTAGCGGGGTACACAGATACGCAGTATTTT

D: -
size: -
V: TRBV7-9
J: TRBJ2-3
CDR3: CASSAHTQGWGTDTQYF
DNA: TGTGCCAGCAGCGCACACACACAGGGTTGGGGCACAGATACGCAGTATTTT

D: -
size: -
V: TRBV19
J: TRBJ2-5
CDR3: CASSSAQGKETQYF
DNA: TGTGCCAGTAGTTCGGCTCAGGGAAAGGAGACCCAGTACTTC

D: -
size: -
V: TRBV2
J: TRBJ2-1
CDR3: CASRGPSVSSDEQFF
DNA: TGTGCCAGCAGAGGACCTAGCGTAAGTAGTGATGAGCAGTTCTTC

D: TRBD1
size: -
V: TRBV12-3/TRBV12-4
J: TRBJ2-5
CDR3: CASSWTGQETQYF
DNA: TGTGCCAGCAGTTGGACAGGCCAAGAGACCCAGTACTTC

D: TRBD1
size: -
V: TRBV24-1
J: TRBJ2-5
CDR3: CATSQPGTGQETQYF
DNA: TGTGCCACCTCCCAACCTGGGACAGGCCAAGAGACCCAGTACTTC

D: TRBD2
size: -
V: TRBV7-3
J: TRBJ2-7
CDR3: CASSLIKLAGGSYEQYF
DNA: TGTGCCAGCAGCTTAATAAAACTAGCGGGGGGCTCCTACGAGCAGTACTTC

D: TRBD1
size: few
V: TRBV19
J: TRBJ2-1
CDR3: CASNPRTGDEQFF
DNA: TGTGCCAGTAATCCGAGGACAGGGGATGAGCAGTTCTTC

D: -
size: -
V: TRBV7-9
J: TRBJ1-3
CDR3: CASSFRNTIYF
DNA: TGTGCCAGCAGCTTCAGAAACACCATATATTTT

D: -
size: -
V: TRBV6-1
J: TRBJ1-2
CDR3: CASSDVSYYGYTF
DNA: TGTGCCAGCAGTGATGTCAGTTACTATGGCTACACCTTC

D: -
size: once
V: TRBV5-1
J: TRBJ2-7
CDR3: CASSDAIAPKSEQYF
DNA: TGCGCCAGCAGCGATGCCATAGCCCCTAAGAGTGAGCAGTACTTC

D: -
size: -
V: TRBV12-3/TRBV12-4
J: TRBJ2-3
CDR3: CASSFYGTDTQYF
DNA: TGTGCCAGCAGTTTTTATGGCACAGATACGCAGTATTTT

D: TRBD1
size: -
V: TRBV29-1
J: TRBJ1-4
CDR3: CSVRQGAQKLFF
DNA: TGCAGCGTTCGACAGGGCGCCCAGAAACTGTTTTTT

D: TRBD1
size: -
V: TRBV12-5
J: TRBJ1-2
CDR3: CASGPPGQTLANYGYTF
DNA: TGTGCTAGTGGTCCACCGGGACAGACCTTAGCTAACTATGGCTACACCTTC

D: -
size: -
V: TRBV5-4
J: TRBJ2-2
CDR3: CASRRGGTGTTGELFF
DNA: TGTGCCAGCAGGAGGGGCGGGACGGGTACAACCGGGGAGCTGTTTTTT

D: TRBD2
size: -
V: TRBV9
J: TRBJ2-3
CDR3: CASSGATSLTDTQYF
DNA: TGTGCCAGCAGCGGGGCGACTAGCTTAACAGATACGCAGTATTTT

D: TRBD1
size: -
V: TRBV10-3
J: TRBJ1-6
CDR3: CAINPGGQPDSPLHF
DNA: TGTGCCATCAATCCAGGGGGACAGCCGGATTCACCCCTCCACTTT

D: -
size: -
V: TRBV7-2
J: TRBJ1-1
CDR3: CASSLAEFAEAFF
DNA: TGTGCCAGCAGCTTAGCGGAGTTCGCTGAAGCTTTCTTT